The source of this TCR beta chain is a study of OX40 agonist ivuxolimab in advanced cancers. Study as a whole: Patients were infused with ivuxolimab every 2 weeks at 0.01 to 10 mg/kg. Patients in dose escalation had liver, melanoma, kidney or head and neck cancers.

Produced via immunoSEQ multiplex PCR; TCRdb's table is partial and in-frame only. The table lists about 20,000 clones, about four fifths of them singletons. V dropped 3 bases and J dropped 0; count of bases not matched to a gene: 6. The CDR3 loop spans 16 amino acids. CDR1 and CDR2 from the germline V gene are SEHNR and FQNEAQ (reference sequence). Sequenced here: CD4+ or CD8+ T cells sorted from blood, sampled in a trial of the OX40 agonist ivuxolimab. The chain couples TRBV7-9 to TRBJ2-3; 7 bases are shared with TRBD1. The receptor's source is an adult with an advanced solid tumor such as melanoma, head and neck, liver or kidney cancer. CDR3: CASSFPTGPSTDTQYF. CDR3 sequence (DNA): TGTGCCAGCAGCTTTCCGACAGGGCCTAGCACAGATACGCAGTATTTT.